This record looks at one T cell receptor (beta chain) sequence and its context. This sample stems from a study of blood T cell repertoires in COVID-19. Trimming removed 7 bases from V and 4 bases from J; junction bases left unmatched: 15. Germline-derived CDR1 and CDR2 are SNHLY and FYNNEI. The CDR3 runs 16 residues. Sequencing was performed with immunoSEQ multiplex PCR; in TCRdb, only in-frame clones are kept and a portion is missing. Of about 330,000 clones listed, approximately 88% were seen once; the top ten hold roughly 8.9%. The sample taken for sequencing was peripheral blood. The V call is TRBV2, the J call TRBJ2-5, with 7 bases identical to TRBD1. This receptor was taken from a young man with COVID-19, enrolled during active disease. The CDR3 region has the DNA TGTGCCAGCACCCGGGATGGACAGGTACTTGGAGAGACCCAGTACTTC. As protein: CASTRDGQVLGETQYF.